Sequencing of this T cell receptor beta chain was carried out in a study of T cell clusters in autoimmune cytopenias. The CDR3 has 17 residues. From germline, CDR1 is MNHEY and CDR2 SVGAGI. TRB rearrangements were amplified by touch-down multiplex PCR with mixed TRB-A/B primers. TCRdb re-called the multiplex PCR reads; every CDR3 protein appears as one record, without DNA. The sample features 6,000 to 8,000 distinct CDR3 sequences, with approximately 60% in its top ten. Some 40,000 genome equivalents of blood DNA were amplified for TRB. The sample was also reused in another study, on T cell repertoires in aging, cancer and after chemotherapy. Per that study: Untreated cancer patients had significantly lower blood TCR diversity than age-matched healthy donors.

Sequenced input: peripheral blood. This receptor was obtained from a human donor in good health. V usage is TRBV6-5 and J usage is TRBJ1-2; TCRdb's D call, TRBD1, is unchecked because there is no DNA. The CDR3 region is CASSSLVRDGTNYGYTF.